These 22 T cell receptor beta chains were all obtained from the same sample, sequenced in a study of cytomegalovirus exposure and HLA in healthy donors. The study ran its PCR with 60 Vbeta and 13 Jbeta primers. The assay was immunoSEQ multiplex PCR, and TCRdb's table has in-frame clones only and misses some. The data hold over 100,000 clones, with 80% to 90% observed a single time. Sequenced: PBMCs. The receptors shown here come from a young woman in good health and CMV-seropositive.

This sequence joins TRBV9 and TRBJ2-3; D might be TRBD2 (5 bases). V was shortened by 3 bases and J by 1 base, with 15 bases between the two germline ends. The CDR3 runs to 16 residues. Germline V gene sequence: CDR1 SGDLS, CDR2 YYNGEE. The CDR3 loop reads CASSGSSGGGTDTQYF. CDR3 in DNA: TGTGCCAGCAGCGGATCTTCCGGAGGTGGCACAGATACGCAGTATTTT.

CDR3 amino acids: CASSFDGTLLYEQYF. The CDR3, as DNA: TGTGCCAGCAGTTTCGACGGGACACTACTCTACGAGCAGTACTTC. The chain uses TRBV27 and TRBJ2-7, with D possibly TRBD1 on 6 matching bases. Trimming removed 3 bases from V and 3 bases from J, with 15 bases in between. This CDR3 region has 15 residues. Germline CDR1 and CDR2: MNHEY and SMNVEV (reference sequence).

This clone turned up a few times. The chain has TRBV7-9 and TRBJ1-5; D is perhaps TRBD1 (6 bases). The germline gives CDR1 SEHNR, CDR2 FQNEAQ (reference sequence). The CDR3 sequence is 14 residues long. V shed 3 bases and J shed 4 bases, with 10 bases lying between them. CDR3 sequence: CASSLDSFNQPQHF. The CDR3, as DNA: TGTGCCAGCAGCTTGGACAGCTTTAATCAGCCCCAGCATTTT.

V and J are TRBV25-1 and TRBJ2-1; 12 bases map to TRBD2. V gave up 3 bases and J gave up 7 bases; unmatched junction bases: 13. This CDR3 has 18 residues. CDR1 is MGHDK, CDR2 SYGVNS, per germline. CDR3 protein: CASSDRLAGVEMLNEQFF. Written as DNA, the CDR3 is TGTGCCAGCAGTGACCGACTAGCGGGGGTGGAAATGCTGAATGAGCAGTTCTTC.

The rearrangement links TRBV28 to TRBJ1-1; D perhaps matches TRBD1 (5 bases). Germline V lookup: CDR1 MDHEN, CDR2 SYDVKM. This CDR3 is built from 14 residues. Trimming shortened V by 2 bases and J by 5 bases, and 12 bases separated the two germline ends. Written as DNA, the CDR3 is TGTGCCAGCAGTTTAGGGGGGAGTAGAACTGAAGCTTTCTTT. Protein sequence: CASSLGGSRTEAFF.

DNA for the CDR3: TGTGCCAGCAGTGAAGAGCGTCGGGAATGGTACTTC. Translation: CASSEERREWYF. This chain connects TRBV6-1 to TRBJ2-7, with D perhaps TRBD2 (5 bases). V was pared by 1 base and J by 12 bases, with 13 bases between. The CDR3 is 12 amino acids. Germline V CDR1 and CDR2: MNHNS, SASEGT.

DNA of the CDR3: TGCGCCAGCAGCTTGGATCGTAGCGGGGGCAATTCCTACAATGAGCAGTTCTTC. Amino acids: CASSLDRSGGNSYNEQFF. The chain uses TRBV5-1 and TRBJ2-1; 9 nucleotides match TRBD2. The CDR3 is 18 amino acids. The V and J ends lost 0 bases and 1 base, in that order; junction bases with no gene match: 8. CDR1 SGHRS and CDR2 YFSETQ come from the germline V gene.

This rearrangement joins TRBV7-2 to TRBJ1-5, with TRBD1 as a possible D gene (6 bases). Trimming removed 2 bases at V and 6 bases at J, with 8 bases between. Germline V gene lookup returns CDR1 SGHTA and CDR2 FQGNSA. The CDR3 has 13 amino acids. CDR3 sequence reads: CASSLYRAQPQHF. The DNA for the CDR3 is TGTGCCAGCAGCTTATACAGGGCTCAGCCCCAGCATTTT.

This chain connects TRBV5-1 to TRBJ1-4; D unresolved. This CDR3 is built from 14 residues. CDR1 is SGHRS, CDR2 YFSETQ, per germline. Trimming took 0 bases from V and 3 from J, leaving 6 bases between them. In DNA form, the CDR3 reads TGCGCCAGCAGCTTGGGAGGGTCTAATGAAAAACTGTTTTTT. Protein product: CASSLGGSNEKLFF. Full variable domain (rest looked up from reference TRBV5-1 and TRBJ1-4): KAGVTQTPRYLIKTRGQQVTLSCSPISGHRSVSWYQQTPGQGLQFLFEYFSETQRNKGNFPGRFSGRQFSNSRSEMNVSTLELGDSALYLCASSLGGSNEKLFFGSGTQLSVL.

V and J are TRBV4-1 and TRBJ2-7, with D tentatively TRBD2 (6 bases). Germline CDR1 MGHRA, CDR2 YSYEKL. Trimming pared 0 bases from V and 5 bases from J, leaving 14 bases between. CDR3 length: 15 amino acids. This chain's CDR3 is CASSQEAGQSDEQYF. The DNA of the CDR3 is TGCGCCAGCAGCCAAGAGGCGGGGCAGAGTGACGAGCAGTACTTC.

This clone was recorded once. This sequence joins TRBV11-2 and TRBJ1-6; TRBD1 matches at 11 bases. CDR1 and CDR2 (germline): SGHAT, FQNNGV. The CDR3 is made up of 15 amino acids. V shed 1 base and J 13 bases; nucleotides not matched to a gene: 6. In nucleotides, the CDR3 is TGTGCCAGCAGCTTAGTCGGGACAGGGGGTGTCCCCCTCCACTTT. It encodes CASSLVGTGGVPLHF. The variable domain in full, with the rest retrieved from reference TRBV11-2 and TRBJ1-6, is EAGVAQSPRYKIIEKRQSVAFWCNPISGHATLYWYQQILGQGPKLLIQFQNNGVVDDSQLPKDRFSAERLKGVDSTLKIQPAKLEDSAVYLCASSLVGTGGVPLHFGNGTRLTVT.

This rearrangement joins TRBV6-5 to TRBJ1-4; 7 positions agree with TRBD1. Germline-derived CDR1 and CDR2 are MNHEY and SVGAGI. The CDR3 spans 13 residues. J gave up 7 bases and V 8 bases, and 7 bases lay outside the gene matches. CDR3 loop: CASLPPGGEKLFF. The CDR3 coding sequence is TGTGCCAGCTTACCCCCAGGGGGTGAAAAACTGTTTTTT.

This sequence joins TRBV6-5 and TRBJ2-5; unclear D gene. The V end was cut by 0 bases, the J end by 1 base, with 9 bases between. The CDR3 covers 15 residues. In germline, CDR1 is MNHEY, CDR2 SVGAGI. CDR3 residues: CASSYSTGIQETQYF. In DNA, the CDR3 is TGTGCCAGCAGTTACTCGACGGGTATCCAAGAGACCCAGTACTTC.

The V gene is TRBV21-1, the J gene TRBJ1-2; TRBD1 reflects the table's D call only, with no check against the DNA. TRBV21-1 is a pseudogene. CDR3 length equals 18 residues. The CDR3 here is CASSKYPWTGGSNYGYTF. CDR3 nucleotide sequence: TGTGCCAGCAGCAAGTATCCTTGGACAGGGGGTTCTAACTATGGCTACACCTTC.

The chain employs TRBV2 and TRBJ2-1; 8 positions match TRBD2. CDR1 SNHLY and CDR2 FYNNEI come from the germline V gene. The trim removed 4 bases at V and 12 bases at J, leaving 11 bases unmatched. The CDR3 is 14 residues long. CDR3 sequence (DNA): TGTGCCAGCAGTGCGTTCTCCTCTGCGGGGGGGCAGTTCTTC. Translation gives CASSAFSSAGGQFF.

This clone was seen more than once but under ten times. The chain carries TRBV7-3 and TRBJ2-3; 11 nucleotides match TRBD2. The V gene's germline CDR1 is SGHTA and CDR2 FQGTGA. The ends lost 6 bases at V and 3 bases at J; junction bases unmatched: 5. The CDR3 runs 15 residues. The CDR3 protein is CASRQTSGETDTQYF. The CDR3 DNA follows: TGTGCCAGCAGACAGACTAGCGGGGAGACAGATACGCAGTATTTT. The variable domain in full, with the rest retrieved from reference TRBV7-3 and TRBJ2-3, is GAGVSQTPSNKVTEKGKYVELRCDPISGHTALYWYRQSLGQGPEFLIYFQGTGAADDSGLPNDRFFAVRPEGSVSTLKIQRTERGDSAVYLCASRQTSGETDTQYFGPGTRLTVL.

The chain combines TRBV9 with TRBJ2-2; 8 bases map to TRBD1. Germline V gives CDR1 SGDLS, CDR2 YYNGEE. Trimming at V came to 7 bases and at J to 4 bases, leaving 6 bases not matched to a gene. This CDR3 has 14 amino acids. CDR3 coding DNA: TGTGCCAGCTGCCAGGGGGCGAGCACCGGGGAGCTGTTTTTT. Amino acid sequence: CASCQGASTGELFF. The whole variable domain, filled in from reference TRBV9 and TRBJ2-2, reads DSGVTQTPKHLITATGQRVTLRCSPRSGDLSVYWYQQSLDQGLQFLIQYYNGEERAKGNILERFSAQQFPDLHSELNLSSLELGDSALYFCASCQGASTGELFFGEGSRLTVL.

Only a few counts were recorded for this clone. The J gene is TRBJ2-7, the V gene TRBV15, with 8 positions matching TRBD2. This CDR3 has 12 residues. Germline trimming cut 9 bases from V and 5 bases from J; bases unmatched to any gene: 6. Per germline, CDR1 LNHNV and CDR2 YYDKDF (reference sequence). The CDR3 spells CATGTRADEQYF. Written as DNA, the CDR3 is TGTGCCACGGGGACTAGGGCGGACGAGCAGTACTTC.

The chain is built from TRBV7-3 and TRBJ2-1, with D possibly being TRBD2 (6 bases). CDR3 length: 17 amino acids. Trimming took 5 bases from V and 3 from J, leaving 20 bases between them. Germline loops: CDR1 SGHTA, CDR2 FQGTGA. This CDR3 reads CASSPNRLVADYNEQFF. The CDR3 DNA reads TGTGCCAGCAGCCCAAACCGACTAGTGGCCGACTACAATGAGCAGTTCTTC.

The chain has TRBV19 and TRBJ1-4, with D possibly TRBD1 on 5 matching bases. The CDR3 is 14 residues long. Germline V gives CDR1 LNHDA, CDR2 SQIVND (reference sequence). Trimming took off 8 bases at V and 3 bases at J, with 13 bases between the two ends. CDR3 DNA sequence: TGTGCCAGTTGCCGGGGGTTGGCTAATGAAAAACTGTTTTTT. This encodes CASCRGLANEKLFF.

The V and J genes are TRBV19 and TRBJ2-1, with D maybe TRBD1 (6 bases). Trimming took off 3 bases at V and 4 bases at J, with 16 bases between the two ends. The CDR3 is 16 residues long. Germline loops: CDR1 LNHDA, CDR2 SQIVND (reference sequence). The CDR3 bases are TGTGCCAGTAGTATGTCGGCAGGGGTACTATACAATGAGCAGTTCTTC. Translation: CASSMSAGVLYNEQFF.

Comments on this clone: The same CDR3 is also encoded by other DNA sequences in this sample. The chain is built from TRBV9 and TRBJ2-2; TRBD1 is a possible D gene (7 bases). The CDR3 length is 16 residues. Per the germline V gene, CDR1 is SGDLS and CDR2 is YYNGEE. The V end was cut by 0 bases, the J end by 1 base, with 10 bases between. CDR3: CASSVGQGGNTGELFF. CDR3 sequence (DNA): TGTGCCAGCAGCGTAGGGCAGGGGGGGAACACCGGGGAGCTGTTTTTT.